The 2 T cell receptor beta chains given below trace back to one sample, sequenced in a study of blood T cell repertoires in COVID-19. The table came from immunoSEQ multiplex PCR; TCRdb's copy has only in-frame clones and leaves some out. The sample has nearly 250,000 clones, about 80% seen once. The sequenced sample consisted of peripheral blood. All receptors derive from a woman older than 75 with acute or convalescent COVID-19.

The chain combines TRBV5-1 with TRBJ2-7, with 8 bases aligning to TRBD1. CDR3 length: 15 amino acids. Trimming at V came to 4 bases and at J to 1 base, leaving 7 bases not matched to a gene. Per germline, CDR1 SGHRS and CDR2 YFSETQ. For the CDR3, the DNA is TGCGCCAGCAGCCCCGGACAGGGATCTTCCTACGAGCAGTACTTC. Amino acid sequence: CASSPGQGSSYEQYF.

The chain is built from TRBV3-1 (or the pseudogene TRBV3-2) and TRBJ2-5; D remains ambiguous. The CDR3 loop spans 12 amino acids. CDR1 is LGHDT and CDR2 is YNNKEL in the germline V gene (reference sequence). V gave up 0 bases and J gave up 4 bases, with 3 bases separating them. The CDR3 coding sequence is TGTGCCAGCAGCCAAGACGTAGAGACCCAGTACTTC. Its protein product is CASSQDVETQYF.